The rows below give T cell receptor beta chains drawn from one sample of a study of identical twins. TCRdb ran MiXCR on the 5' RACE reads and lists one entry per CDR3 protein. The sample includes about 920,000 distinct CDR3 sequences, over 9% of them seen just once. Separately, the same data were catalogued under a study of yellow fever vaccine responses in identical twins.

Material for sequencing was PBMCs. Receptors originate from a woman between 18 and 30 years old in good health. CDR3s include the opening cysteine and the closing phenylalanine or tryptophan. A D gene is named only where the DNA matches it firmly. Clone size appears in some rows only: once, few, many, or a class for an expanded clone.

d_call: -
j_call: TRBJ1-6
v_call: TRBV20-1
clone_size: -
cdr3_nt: TGCAGTGCTACCGGACAGTCGGCTAGTTCACCCCTCCACTTT
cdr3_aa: CSATGQSASSPLHF

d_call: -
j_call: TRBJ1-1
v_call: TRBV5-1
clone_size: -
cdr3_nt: TGCGCCAGCAGCGGAGGACAATCCCGCTTCATGAACACTGAAGCTTTCTTT
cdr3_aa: CASSGGQSRFMNTEAFF

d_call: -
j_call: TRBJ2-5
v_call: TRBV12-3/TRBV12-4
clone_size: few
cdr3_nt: TGTGCCAGCAGCCGGCGGGAACTACTCACCTTC
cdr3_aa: CASSRRELLTF

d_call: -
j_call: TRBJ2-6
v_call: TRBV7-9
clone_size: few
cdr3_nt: TGTGCCAGCAGCTTAGTTTCCACCTCTGGGGCCAACGTCCTGACTTTC
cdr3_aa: CASSLVSTSGANVLTF

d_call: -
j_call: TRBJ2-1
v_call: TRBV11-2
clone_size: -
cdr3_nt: TGTGCCAGCAGCTCTCCTGTGGAGGGCCCTTACACCTACAATGAGCAGTTCTTC
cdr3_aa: CASSSPVEGPYTYNEQFF

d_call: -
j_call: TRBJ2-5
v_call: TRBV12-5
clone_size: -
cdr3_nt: TGTGCTAGTGGTTCTGGACAGACCCAAGAGACCCAGTACTTC
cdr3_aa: CASGSGQTQETQYF

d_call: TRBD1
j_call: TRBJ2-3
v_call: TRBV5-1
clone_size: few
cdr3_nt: TGCGCCAGCAGCTTTGAGGGGGCATTTGGCACAGATACGCAGTATTTT
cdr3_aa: CASSFEGAFGTDTQYF

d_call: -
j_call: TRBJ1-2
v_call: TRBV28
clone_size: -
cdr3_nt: TGTGCCAGCAGCTTCACGGGTGTCCAACCCCACTATGGCTACACCTTC
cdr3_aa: CASSFTGVQPHYGYTF

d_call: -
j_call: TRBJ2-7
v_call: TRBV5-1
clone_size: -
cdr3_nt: TGCGCCAGCAGCTTGGGGCAGGGGTGGGAGCAGTACTTC
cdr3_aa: CASSLGQGWEQYF

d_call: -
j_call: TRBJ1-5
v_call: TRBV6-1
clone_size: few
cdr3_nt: TGTGCCAGCAGTGGAATACAGGGTTCCCCTCAGCCCCAGCATTTT
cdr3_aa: CASSGIQGSPQPQHF

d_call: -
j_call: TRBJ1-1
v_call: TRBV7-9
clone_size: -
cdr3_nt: TGTGCCAGCAGCCTGGGACCTTATCGCGGGGGGAACACTGAAGCTTTCTTT
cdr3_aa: CASSLGPYRGGNTEAFF

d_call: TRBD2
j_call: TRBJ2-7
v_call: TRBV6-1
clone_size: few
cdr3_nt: TGTGCCAGCAGTGAAGACCCTAGCGGGAGCACCGAGCAGTACTTC
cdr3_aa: CASSEDPSGSTEQYF

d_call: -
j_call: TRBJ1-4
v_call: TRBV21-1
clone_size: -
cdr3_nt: TGTGCCAGCAGCACTCCCGACAGGTTACAGAATGAGGAGGGGGAAAAACTGTTTTTT
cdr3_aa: CASSTPDRLQNEEGEKLFF

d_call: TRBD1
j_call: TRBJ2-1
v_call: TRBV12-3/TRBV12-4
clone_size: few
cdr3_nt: TGTGCCAGCAGGCCGGGACAGTACAATGAGCAGTTCTTC
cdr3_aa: CASRPGQYNEQFF

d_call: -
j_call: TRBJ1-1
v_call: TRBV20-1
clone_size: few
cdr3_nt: TGCAGTGCTCCGGTAGTTGCGGGGGTGGTAACTGAAGCTTTCTTT
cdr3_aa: CSAPVVAGVVTEAFF

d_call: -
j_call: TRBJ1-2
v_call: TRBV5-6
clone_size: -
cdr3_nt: TGTGCCAGCAGCTTAAGGGTAACGGGCTACACCTTC
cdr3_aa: CASSLRVTGYTF

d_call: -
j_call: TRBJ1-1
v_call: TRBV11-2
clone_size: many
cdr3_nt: TGTGCCAGCAGCTTAGCCGTTGAAGCTTTCTTT
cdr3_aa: CASSLAVEAFF

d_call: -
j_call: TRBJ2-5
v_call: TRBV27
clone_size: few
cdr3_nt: TGTGCCAGCAGTTTAGGTATCGGAACAGCTCAAGAGACCCAGTACTTC
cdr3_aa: CASSLGIGTAQETQYF

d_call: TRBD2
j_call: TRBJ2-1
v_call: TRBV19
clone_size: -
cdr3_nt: TGTGCCACTACTTGGCGGGGGGTCCCCGGCAATGAGCAGTTCTTC
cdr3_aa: CATTWRGVPGNEQFF

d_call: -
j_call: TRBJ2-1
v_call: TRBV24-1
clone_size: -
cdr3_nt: TGTGCCACCAGTGATTTACACAGAAACAATGAGCAGTTCTTC
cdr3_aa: CATSDLHRNNEQFF

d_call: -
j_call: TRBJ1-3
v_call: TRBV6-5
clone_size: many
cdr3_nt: TGTGCCAGCAGTTACTCGAGGGCTGGAAACACCATATATTTT
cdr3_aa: CASSYSRAGNTIYF

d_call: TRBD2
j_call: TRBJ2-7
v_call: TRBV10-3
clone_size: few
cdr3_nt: TGTGCCATCAGCCAGGGACTAGCGGGAGTCCCAGCTCCCGAGCAGTACTTC
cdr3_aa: CAISQGLAGVPAPEQYF

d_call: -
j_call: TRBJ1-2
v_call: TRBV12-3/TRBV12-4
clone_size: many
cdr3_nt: TGTGCCAGCAGTTTCTCTTCTTCGGGCTACACCTTC
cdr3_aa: CASSFSSSGYTF

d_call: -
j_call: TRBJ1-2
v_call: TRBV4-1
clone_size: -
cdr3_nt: TGCGCCAGCAGCCAGTCGGGGGAGCGGTATGGCTACACCTTC
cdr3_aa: CASSQSGERYGYTF

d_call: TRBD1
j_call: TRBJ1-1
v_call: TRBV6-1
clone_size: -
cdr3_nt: TGTGCCAGCACCTTAGACAGGGCGAACACTGAAGCTTTCTTT
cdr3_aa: CASTLDRANTEAFF

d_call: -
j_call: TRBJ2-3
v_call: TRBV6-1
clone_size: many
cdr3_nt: TGTGCCAGCCGTAAGGGAGATTCTAGCACAGATACGCAGTATTTT
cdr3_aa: CASRKGDSSTDTQYF

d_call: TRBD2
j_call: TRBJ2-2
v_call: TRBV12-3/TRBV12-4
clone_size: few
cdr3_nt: TGTGCCAGCCGAGCGGGGGCGGTCACCGGGGAGCTGTTTTTT
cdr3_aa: CASRAGAVTGELFF

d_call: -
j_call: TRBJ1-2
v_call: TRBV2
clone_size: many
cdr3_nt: TGTGCCAGCAGGGACTTCTATGGCTACACCTTC
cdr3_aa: CASRDFYGYTF

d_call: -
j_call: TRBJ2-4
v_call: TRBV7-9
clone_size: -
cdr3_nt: TGTGCCAGCAGCCACCCCCAGCTAGCCAAAAACATTCAGTACTTC
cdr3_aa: CASSHPQLAKNIQYF

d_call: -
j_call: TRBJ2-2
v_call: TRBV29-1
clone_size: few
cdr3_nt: TGCAGCGCTAACAGGAACACCGGGGAGCTGTTTTTT
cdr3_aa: CSANRNTGELFF

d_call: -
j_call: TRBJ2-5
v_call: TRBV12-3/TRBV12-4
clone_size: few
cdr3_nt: TGTGCCAGCAGGCACGGAGAGACCCAGTACTTC
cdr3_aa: CASRHGETQYF

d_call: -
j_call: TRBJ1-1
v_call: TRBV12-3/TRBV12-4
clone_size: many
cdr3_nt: TGTGCCAGCAGTTTTGTTGGTGAAGCTTTCTTT
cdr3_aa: CASSFVGEAFF

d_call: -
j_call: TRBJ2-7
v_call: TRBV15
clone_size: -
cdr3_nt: TGTGCCACCAGCAGAGATCCAGGCTCCTACGAGCAGTACTTC
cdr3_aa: CATSRDPGSYEQYF

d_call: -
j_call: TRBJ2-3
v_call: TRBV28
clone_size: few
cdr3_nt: TGTGCCAGCAGTTCCCCCGCGGAGGCGGGAGATACGCAGTATTTT
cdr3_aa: CASSSPAEAGDTQYF

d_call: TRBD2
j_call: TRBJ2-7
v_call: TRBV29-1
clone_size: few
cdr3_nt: TGCAGCGTTTGGGGGAGCGGGAGGGACGAGCAGTACTTC
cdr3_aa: CSVWGSGRDEQYF

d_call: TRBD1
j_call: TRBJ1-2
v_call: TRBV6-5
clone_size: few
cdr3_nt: TGTGCCAGCAGTTACGCAACGCCCCAGGGGGCGGATGGCTACACCTTC
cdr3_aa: CASSYATPQGADGYTF

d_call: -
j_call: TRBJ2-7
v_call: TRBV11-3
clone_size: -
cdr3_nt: TGTGCCAGCAGCTCAAACCGAGAGGGCCAGTTC
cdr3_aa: CASSSNREGQF

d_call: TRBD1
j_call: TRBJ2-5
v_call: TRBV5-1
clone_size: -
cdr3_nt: TGCGCCAGCAGAACGAATACAGGGGCCCCAGAGACCCAGTACTTC
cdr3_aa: CASRTNTGAPETQYF

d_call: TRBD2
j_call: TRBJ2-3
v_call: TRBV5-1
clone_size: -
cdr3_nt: TGCGCCAGCAGCTCCGGCGGGAGGGCCACAGATACGCAGTATTTT
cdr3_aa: CASSSGGRATDTQYF

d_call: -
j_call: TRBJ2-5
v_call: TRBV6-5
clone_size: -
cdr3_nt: TGTGCCAGCAGTCACGGGGTGGCAGTACAAGAGACCCAGTACTTC
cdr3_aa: CASSHGVAVQETQYF

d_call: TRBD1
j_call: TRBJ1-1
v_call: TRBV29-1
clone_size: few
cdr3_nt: TGCAGCGCGGTCGCCGGGACAGGGAACACTGAAGCTTTCTTT
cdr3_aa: CSAVAGTGNTEAFF

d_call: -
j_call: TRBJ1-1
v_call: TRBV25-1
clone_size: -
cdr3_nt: TGTGCCAGCAGGGGGCCCCAGTGGGATGAAGCTTTCTTT
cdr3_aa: CASRGPQWDEAFF

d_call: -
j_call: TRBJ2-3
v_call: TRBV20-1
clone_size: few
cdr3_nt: TGCAGTGCGGGCAGAGTCGAAAGCACAGATACGCAGTATTTT
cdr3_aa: CSAGRVESTDTQYF

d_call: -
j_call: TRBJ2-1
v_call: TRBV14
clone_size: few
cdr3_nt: TGTGCCAGCAGCCAAGGTGGTGCGCATGAGCAGTTCTTC
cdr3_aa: CASSQGGAHEQFF

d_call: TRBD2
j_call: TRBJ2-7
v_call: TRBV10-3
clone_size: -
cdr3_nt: TGTGCCATCAGTGACCTGACTAGCGGGAGTCGCTACGAGCAGTACTTC
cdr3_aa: CAISDLTSGSRYEQYF

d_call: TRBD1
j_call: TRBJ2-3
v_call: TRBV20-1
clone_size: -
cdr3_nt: TGCAGTGCTTCTTCCCCCAACGGACAGGGGGTTACAGATACGCAGTATTTT
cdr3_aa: CSASSPNGQGVTDTQYF

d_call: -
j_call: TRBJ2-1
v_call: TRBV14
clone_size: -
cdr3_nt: TGTGCCAGCAGCCCCCCCGGGAGTCTGGATGAGCAGTTCTTC
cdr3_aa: CASSPPGSLDEQFF

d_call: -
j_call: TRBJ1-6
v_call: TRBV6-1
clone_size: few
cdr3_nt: TGTGCCAGCAGTGAAAAGGGAATTCAGTGGACTAATAATTCACCCCTCCACTTT
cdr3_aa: CASSEKGIQWTNNSPLHF

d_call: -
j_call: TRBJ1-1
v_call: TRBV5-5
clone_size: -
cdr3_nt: TGTGCCAGCAGCTTTCGGGGGCCGGGGACTGAAGCTTTCTTT
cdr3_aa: CASSFRGPGTEAFF

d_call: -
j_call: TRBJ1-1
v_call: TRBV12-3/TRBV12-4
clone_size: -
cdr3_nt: TGTGCCAGCAGCCGCCGGGATAGGAACACTGAAGCTTTCTTT
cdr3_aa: CASSRRDRNTEAFF

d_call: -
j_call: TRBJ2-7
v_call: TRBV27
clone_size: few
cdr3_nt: TGTGCCAGCTCCCGATCTCGGGACTCCTACGAGCAGTACTTC
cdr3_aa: CASSRSRDSYEQYF

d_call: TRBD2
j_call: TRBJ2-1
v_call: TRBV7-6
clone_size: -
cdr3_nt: TGTGCCAGCAGCTTAGGGGGACGGGGGGATCCTTCCTACAATGAGCAGTTCTTC
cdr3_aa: CASSLGGRGDPSYNEQFF

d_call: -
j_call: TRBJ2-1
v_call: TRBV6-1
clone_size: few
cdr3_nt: TGTGCCAGCAGAAACAGGGCCGATAGCTCCTACAATGAGCAGTTCTTC
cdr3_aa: CASRNRADSSYNEQFF

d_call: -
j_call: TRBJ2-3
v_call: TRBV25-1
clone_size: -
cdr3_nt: TGTGCCAGCGGAGACACCGGCACAGATACGCAGTATTTT
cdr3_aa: CASGDTGTDTQYF

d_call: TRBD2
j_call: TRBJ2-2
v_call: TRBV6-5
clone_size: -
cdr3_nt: TGTGCCAGCAGTTGGACTAGCGTTTACACCGGGGAGCTGTTTTTT
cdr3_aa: CASSWTSVYTGELFF

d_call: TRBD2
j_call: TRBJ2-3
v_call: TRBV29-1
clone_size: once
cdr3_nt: TGCAGCGGGACCGGGACTAGCGGGACTAGCACAGATACGCAGTATTTT
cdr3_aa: CSGTGTSGTSTDTQYF

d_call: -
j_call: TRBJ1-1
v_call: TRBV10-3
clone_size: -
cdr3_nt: TGTGCCATCAGCGTAGATTTGAACACTGAAGCTTTCTTT
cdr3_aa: CAISVDLNTEAFF

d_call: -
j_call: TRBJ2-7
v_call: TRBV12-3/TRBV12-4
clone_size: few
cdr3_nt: TGTGCCAGCAGTCGGGGTCTAGCGCTGCGGGAGCAGTACTTC
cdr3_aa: CASSRGLALREQYF

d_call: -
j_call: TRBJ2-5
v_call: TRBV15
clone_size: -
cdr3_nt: TGTGCCACCAGCAGAGATGTCGGGGGTATGGGGACCCAGTACTTC
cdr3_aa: CATSRDVGGMGTQYF

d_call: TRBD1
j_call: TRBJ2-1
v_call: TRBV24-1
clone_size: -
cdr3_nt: TGTGCCACCAGTGCCTATTCGGGCAGGGGGCCAACCTACAATGAGCAGTTCTTC
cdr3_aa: CATSAYSGRGPTYNEQFF